The 6 T cell receptor beta chains presented below share a single source sample, sequenced in a study of T cells in Graves' hyperthyroidism and ophthalmopathy. RNA transcripts served as the template for amplifying TCR beta CDR3 regions. The study used the HTBI primer set for a first-round RT-PCR of the TCR CDR3. TCRdb recomputed calls from the multiplex PCR reads with MiXCR, one row per CDR3 protein. The data show 500,000 to 600,000 distinct CDR3 sequences, with about 43% seen just once and 7.5% to 8.5% held by the top ten. The sequenced sample was peripheral blood or thyroid tissue (not recorded which). These TCRs come from a woman aged 18-29 years with Graves' hyperthyroidism.

The gene calls are TRBV7-9 and TRBJ2-5; 7 bases line up with TRBD2. The CDR3 spans 14 residues. From germline, CDR1 is SEHNR and CDR2 FQNEAQ (reference sequence). The J segment lost 5 bases and the V segment lost 4 bases, leaving 7 bases of the junction unmatched. The CDR3 region is CASSWTRGVETQYF. Here the CDR3 DNA reads TGTGCCAGCAGCTGGACTAGAGGGGTGGAGACCCAGTACTTC.

This chain links TRBV11-2 with TRBJ2-5, with a tentative D call TRBD2 (6 bases). CDR1 SGHAT and CDR2 FQNNGV come from the germline V gene. CDR3 length: 15 residues. The V end was cut by 2 bases, the J end by 5 bases, with 15 bases between. CDR3 nucleotides: TGTGCCAGCAGCTTAAACCGGAGTGGAGGGGAGACCCAGTACTTC. Amino acid sequence: CASSLNRSGGETQYF.

As regards this clonotype: A read error may explain this, as a much larger clone is one base away. This chain uses TRBV29-1 with TRBJ2-5; 7 nucleotides match TRBD2. The CDR3 is 15 residues long. Germline V CDR1 and CDR2: SQVTM, ANQGSEA. The CDR3 DNA sequence: TGCAGCGTTGGGTTCCCTTGGGGGGAGGGAGAGACCCGGTACTTC. Encoded protein: CSVGFPWGEGETRYF.

This clonotype was seen a single time. The chain employs TRBV24-1 and TRBJ1-5; 9 bases fit TRBD1. The closer fit of TRBJ2-3 to the DNA end suggests the J call may be wrong. CDR1 and CDR2 from the germline V gene are KGHDR and SFDVKD. This CDR3 comprises 15 residues. The DNA of the CDR3 is TGTGCCACCAGTGACCGGGACAGGGACTTCGATACGCAGTATTTT. It encodes CATSDRDRDFDTQYF.

The rearrangement uses TRBV29-1 and TRBJ1-5, with D maybe TRBD1 (5 bases). The germline gives CDR1 SQVTM, CDR2 ANQGSEA. V lost 8 bases to trimming and J lost 6 bases, with 11 bases between them. The CDR3 runs to 11 residues. In DNA form, the CDR3 reads TGCAGCTTCAGGGCGGCTCAGCCCCAGCATTTT. Protein product: CSFRAAQPQHF.

This clonotype occurred many times. The junction and the germline gene differ at one end; a read error may be behind it. This chain links TRBV20-1 with TRBJ1-1; a weak D match, TRBD1 (6 bases). The CDR3 runs to 14 residues. Germline V gene lookup returns CDR1 DFQATT and CDR2 SNEGSKA (reference sequence). CDR3 amino acids: CSARGGGPNTEAFF. The DNA for the CDR3 is TGCAGTGCAAGAGGGGGTGGGCCGAACACTGAAGCTTTCTTT.